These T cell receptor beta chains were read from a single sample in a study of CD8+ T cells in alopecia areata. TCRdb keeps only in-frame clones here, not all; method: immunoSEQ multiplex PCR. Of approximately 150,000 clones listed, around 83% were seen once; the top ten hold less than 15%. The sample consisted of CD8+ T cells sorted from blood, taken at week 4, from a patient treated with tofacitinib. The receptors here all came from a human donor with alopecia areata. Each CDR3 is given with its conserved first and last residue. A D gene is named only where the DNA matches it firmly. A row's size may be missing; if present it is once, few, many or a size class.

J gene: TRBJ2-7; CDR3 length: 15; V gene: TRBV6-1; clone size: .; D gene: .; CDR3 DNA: TGTGCCAGCAGTGAAGCGGGTAGCAGCTACTACGAGCAGTACTTC; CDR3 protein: CASSEAGSSYYEQYF
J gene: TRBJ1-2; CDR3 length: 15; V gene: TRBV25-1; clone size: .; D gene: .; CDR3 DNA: TGTGCCAGTTTACCTGGGGGGGAGTTAATATATGGCTACACCTTC; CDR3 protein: CASLPGGELIYGYTF
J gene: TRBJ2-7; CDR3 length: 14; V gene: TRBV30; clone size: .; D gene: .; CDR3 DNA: TGTGCCTGGAGTGTACTACGGCAGACCTACGAGCAGTACTTC; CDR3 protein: CAWSVLRQTYEQYF
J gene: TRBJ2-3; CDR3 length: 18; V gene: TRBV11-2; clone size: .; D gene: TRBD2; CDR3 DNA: TGTGCCAGCAGCTTAGATAGCTGGGGCGGGGGGGGCCTAGATACGCAGTATTTT; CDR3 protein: CASSLDSWGGGGLDTQYF
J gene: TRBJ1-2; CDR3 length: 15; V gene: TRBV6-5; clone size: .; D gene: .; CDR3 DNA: TGTGCCAGCAGTTACGAAGACACAGGGACCTATGGCTACACCTTC; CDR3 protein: CASSYEDTGTYGYTF
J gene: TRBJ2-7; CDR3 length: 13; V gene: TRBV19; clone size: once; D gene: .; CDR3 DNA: TGTGCCAGTAGTATAGGACAGTTCTACGAGCAGTACTTC; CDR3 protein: CASSIGQFYEQYF
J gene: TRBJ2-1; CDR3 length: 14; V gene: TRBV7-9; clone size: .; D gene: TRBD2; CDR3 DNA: TGTGCCAGCGTGGGGGGGAGCTCCTACAATGAGCAGTTCTTC; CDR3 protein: CASVGGSSYNEQFF
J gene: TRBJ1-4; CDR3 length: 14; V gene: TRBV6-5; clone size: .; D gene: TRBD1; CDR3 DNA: TGTGCCAGCAGTGACGGGACAGGGGACGAAAAACTGTTTTTT; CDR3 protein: CASSDGTGDEKLFF
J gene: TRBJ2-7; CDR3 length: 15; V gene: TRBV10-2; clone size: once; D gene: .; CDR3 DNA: TGCGCCAGCAGTGAGTCGGGGGGCCTCTCCTACGAGCAGTACTTC; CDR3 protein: CASSESGGLSYEQYF
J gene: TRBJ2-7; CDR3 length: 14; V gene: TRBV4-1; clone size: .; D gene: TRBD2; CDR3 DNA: TGCGCCAGCAGCCCCGCGGGGGGTGGATACGAGCAGTACTTC; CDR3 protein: CASSPAGGGYEQYF
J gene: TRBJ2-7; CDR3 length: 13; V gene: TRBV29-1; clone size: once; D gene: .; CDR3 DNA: TGCAGCGTAGCGACCGGGGGCCCCTACGAGCAGTACTTC; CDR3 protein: CSVATGGPYEQYF
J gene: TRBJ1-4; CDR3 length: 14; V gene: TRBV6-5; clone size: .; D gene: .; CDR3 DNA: TGTGCCAGCAGTTACGGGGAGGGATCGGAAAAACTGTTTTTT; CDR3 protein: CASSYGEGSEKLFF
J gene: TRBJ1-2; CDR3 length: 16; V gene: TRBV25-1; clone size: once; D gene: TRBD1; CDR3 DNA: TGTGCCAGCAGTTCGGGACAGGGGAAGAATAACTATGGCTACACCTTC; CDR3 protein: CASSSGQGKNNYGYTF
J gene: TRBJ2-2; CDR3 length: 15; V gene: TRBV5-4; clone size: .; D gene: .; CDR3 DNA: TGTGCCAGCAGCTTGGTTGCGGGGGCCACCGGGGAGCTGTTTTTT; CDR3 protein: CASSLVAGATGELFF
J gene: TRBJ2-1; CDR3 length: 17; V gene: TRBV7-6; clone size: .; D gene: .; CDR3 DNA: TGTGCCAGCAGCTTAAGGGCAGGGGACCCCCAATACAATGAGCAGTTCTTC; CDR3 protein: CASSLRAGDPQYNEQFF
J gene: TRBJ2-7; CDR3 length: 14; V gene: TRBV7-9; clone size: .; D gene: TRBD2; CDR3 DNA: TGTGCCAGCAGCTCTGGGGACTACTCCTACGAGCAGTACTTC; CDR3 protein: CASSSGDYSYEQYF
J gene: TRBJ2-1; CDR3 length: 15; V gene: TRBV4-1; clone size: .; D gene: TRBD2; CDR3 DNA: TGCGCCAGCAGCCCCTCCGGACTAGCCTTCGATGAGCAGTTCTTC; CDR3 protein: CASSPSGLAFDEQFF
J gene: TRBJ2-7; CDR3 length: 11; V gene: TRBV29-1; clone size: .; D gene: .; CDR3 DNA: TGCAGCGTTGACTACGAGTACGAGCAGTACTTC; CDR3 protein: CSVDYEYEQYF
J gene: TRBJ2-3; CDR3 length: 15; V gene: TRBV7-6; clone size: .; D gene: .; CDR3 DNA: TGTGCCAGCAGCGCCGGGACACCACCCACAGATACGCAGTATTTT; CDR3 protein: CASSAGTPPTDTQYF
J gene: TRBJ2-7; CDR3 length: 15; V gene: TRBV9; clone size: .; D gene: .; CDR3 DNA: TGTGCCAGCAGCTACCTGGACACGCCGACCTACGAGCAGTACTTC; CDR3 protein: CASSYLDTPTYEQYF
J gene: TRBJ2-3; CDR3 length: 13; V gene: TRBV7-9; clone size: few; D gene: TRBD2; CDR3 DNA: TGTGCCAGCAGCACAGCGGGGGCAGATACGCAGTATTTT; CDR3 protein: CASSTAGADTQYF
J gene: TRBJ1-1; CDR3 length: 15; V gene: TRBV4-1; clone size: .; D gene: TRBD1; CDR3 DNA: TGCGCCAGCAGCCAACGACAGGGAGAAGCGGCTGAAGCTTTCTTT; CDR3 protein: CASSQRQGEAAEAFF
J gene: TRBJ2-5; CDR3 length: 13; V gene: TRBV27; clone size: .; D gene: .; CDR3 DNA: TGTGCCAGCAGTTTATACGGCCAAGAGACCCAGTACTTC; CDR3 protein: CASSLYGQETQYF
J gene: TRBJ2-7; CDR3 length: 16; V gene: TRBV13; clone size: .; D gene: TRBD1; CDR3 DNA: TGTGCCAGCAGCTCCCGCGGGACAGGGGCCCATTACGAGCAGTACTTC; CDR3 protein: CASSSRGTGAHYEQYF
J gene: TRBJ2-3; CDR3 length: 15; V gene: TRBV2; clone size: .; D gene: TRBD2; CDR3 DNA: TGTGCCAGCAGTGGAGGACTAGCGGGCACAGATACGCAGTATTTT; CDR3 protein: CASSGGLAGTDTQYF
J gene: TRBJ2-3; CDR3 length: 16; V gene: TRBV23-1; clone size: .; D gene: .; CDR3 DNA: TGCGCCAGCAGCGACATAAACCTGGGGGTCCTGGGTACGCAGTATTTT; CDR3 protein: CASSDINLGVLGTQYF
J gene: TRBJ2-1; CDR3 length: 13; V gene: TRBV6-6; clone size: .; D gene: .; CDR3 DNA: TGTGCCAGCAGTTACGGAGCGTTTAATGAGCAGTTCTTC; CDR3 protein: CASSYGAFNEQFF
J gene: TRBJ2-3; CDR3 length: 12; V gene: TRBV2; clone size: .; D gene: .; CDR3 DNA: TGTGCCAGCAGCGGAGGGGCAGATACGCAGTATTTT; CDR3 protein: CASSGGADTQYF
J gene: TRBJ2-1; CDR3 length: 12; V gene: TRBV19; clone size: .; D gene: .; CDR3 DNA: TGTGCCAGTAGTACCCAGGACAATGAGCAGTTCTTC; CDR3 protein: CASSTQDNEQFF
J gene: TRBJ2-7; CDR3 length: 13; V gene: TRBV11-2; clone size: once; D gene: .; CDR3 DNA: TGTGCCAGCAGCTTAGTTGCGTCCTACGAGCAGTACTTC; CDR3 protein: CASSLVASYEQYF
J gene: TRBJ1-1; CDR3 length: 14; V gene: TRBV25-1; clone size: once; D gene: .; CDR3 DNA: TGTGCCAGCAGTGACTGGGACGTAGGGGTTCAAGCTTTCTTT; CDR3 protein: CASSDWDVGVQAFF
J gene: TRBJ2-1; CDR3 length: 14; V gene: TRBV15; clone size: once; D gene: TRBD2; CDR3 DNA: TGTGCCACCAGCAGAGGGTTGGGAGGGTTTGAGCAGTTCTTC; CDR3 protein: CATSRGLGGFEQFF
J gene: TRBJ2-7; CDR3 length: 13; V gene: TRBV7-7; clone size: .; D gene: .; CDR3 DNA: TGTGCTAGCAGCTTAAGCCAGGGTTACGAGCAGTACTTC; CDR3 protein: CASSLSQGYEQYF
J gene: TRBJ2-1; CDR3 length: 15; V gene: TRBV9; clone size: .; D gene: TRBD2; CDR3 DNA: TGTGCCAGCAGCCCCTCCCTAGGCGGGAGGACGGAGCAGTTCTTC; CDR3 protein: CASSPSLGGRTEQFF
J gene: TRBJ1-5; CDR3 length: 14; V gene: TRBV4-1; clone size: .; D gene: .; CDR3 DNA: TGCGCCAGCAGCCAAGAAGGTAGCAATCAGCCCCAGCATTTT; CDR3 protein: CASSQEGSNQPQHF
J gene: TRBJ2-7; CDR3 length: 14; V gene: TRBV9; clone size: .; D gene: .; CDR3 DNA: TGTGCCAGCAGCCCCGACGGCAGGGTGGGCGAGCAGTACTTC; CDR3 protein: CASSPDGRVGEQYF
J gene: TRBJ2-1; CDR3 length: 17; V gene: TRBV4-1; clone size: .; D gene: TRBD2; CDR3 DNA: TGCGCCAGCAGCCAAGATCCTAGCGGAGGCTCCTACAATGAGCAGTTCTTC; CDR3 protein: CASSQDPSGGSYNEQFF
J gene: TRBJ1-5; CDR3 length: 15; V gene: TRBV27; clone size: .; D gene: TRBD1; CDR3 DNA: TGTGCCAGCAGTCCGCTGGGACAGTTCAATCAGCCCCAGCATTTT; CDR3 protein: CASSPLGQFNQPQHF
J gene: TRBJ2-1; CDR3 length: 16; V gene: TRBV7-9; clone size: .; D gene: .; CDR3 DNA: TGTGCCAGCAGCTTAACCCCCGGGTCAGCAGACAATGAGCAGTTCTTC; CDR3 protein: CASSLTPGSADNEQFF
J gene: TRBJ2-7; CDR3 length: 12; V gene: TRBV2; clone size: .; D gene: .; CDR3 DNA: TGTGCCAGCAGCCAAAGGGCCCACGAGCAGTACTTC; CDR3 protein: CASSQRAHEQYF
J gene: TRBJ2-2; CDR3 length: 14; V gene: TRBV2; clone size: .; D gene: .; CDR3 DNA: TGTGCCAGCAGGGGGCAGGGAAACACCGGGGAGCTGTTTTTT; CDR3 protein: CASRGQGNTGELFF
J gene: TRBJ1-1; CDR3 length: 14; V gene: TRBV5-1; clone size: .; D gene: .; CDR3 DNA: TGCGCCAGCAGCGTACAGGACTTGGACACTGAAGCTTTCTTT; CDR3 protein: CASSVQDLDTEAFF
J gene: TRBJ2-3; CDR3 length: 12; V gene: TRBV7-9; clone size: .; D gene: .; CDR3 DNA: TGTGCCAGCAGCACCTCGGCGGATACGCAGTATTTT; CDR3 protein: CASSTSADTQYF
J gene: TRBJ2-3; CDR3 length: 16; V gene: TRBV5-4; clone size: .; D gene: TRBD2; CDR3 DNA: TGTGCCAGCAGCCACGCGGGGGGGCGATCCACAGATACGCAGTATTTT; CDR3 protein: CASSHAGGRSTDTQYF
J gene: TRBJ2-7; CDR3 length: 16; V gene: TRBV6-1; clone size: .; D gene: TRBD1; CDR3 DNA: TGTGCCAGCAGTGGACAAACGGGACAGCTAATCTACGAGCAGTACTTC; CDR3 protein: CASSGQTGQLIYEQYF
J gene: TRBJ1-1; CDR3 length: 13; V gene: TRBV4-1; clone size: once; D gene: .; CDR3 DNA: TGCGCCAGCAGCCCATCAAGATCAACTGAAGCTTTCTTT; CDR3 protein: CASSPSRSTEAFF
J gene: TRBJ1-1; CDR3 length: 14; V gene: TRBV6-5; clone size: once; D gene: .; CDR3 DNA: TGTGCCAGCAGTTGGGGGAGTTCGAACACTGAAGCTTTCTTT; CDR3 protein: CASSWGSSNTEAFF
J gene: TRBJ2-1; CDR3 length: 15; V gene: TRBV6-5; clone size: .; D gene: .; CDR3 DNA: TGTGCCAGCGGAACACAGGGTCCGGACTACAATGAGCAGTTCTTC; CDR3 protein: CASGTQGPDYNEQFF
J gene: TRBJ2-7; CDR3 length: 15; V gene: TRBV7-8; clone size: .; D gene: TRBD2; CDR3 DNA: TGTGCCAGCAGCTTAGCGACTAGCGGGGGGGCCGAGCAGTACTTC; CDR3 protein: CASSLATSGGAEQYF
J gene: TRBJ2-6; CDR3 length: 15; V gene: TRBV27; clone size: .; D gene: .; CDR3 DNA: TGTGCCAGCAGTTTTCAGACGTACGGGGCCAACGTCCTGACTTTC; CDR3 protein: CASSFQTYGANVLTF
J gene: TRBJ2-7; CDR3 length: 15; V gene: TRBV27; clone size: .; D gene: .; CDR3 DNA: TGTGCCAGCAGAGGGTACGAGGGAGGCCCCTACGAGCAGTACTTC; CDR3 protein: CASRGYEGGPYEQYF
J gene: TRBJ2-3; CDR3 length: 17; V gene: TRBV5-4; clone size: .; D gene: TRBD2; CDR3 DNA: TGTGCCAGCAGCTTGCCCGGGACTAGCGGGAGCCTATATACGCAGTATTTT; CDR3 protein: CASSLPGTSGSLYTQYF
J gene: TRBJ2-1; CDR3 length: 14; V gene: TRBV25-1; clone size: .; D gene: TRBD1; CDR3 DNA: TGTGCCAGCAGGACAGGGAGCTCCTACAATGAGCAGTTCTTC; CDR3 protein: CASRTGSSYNEQFF
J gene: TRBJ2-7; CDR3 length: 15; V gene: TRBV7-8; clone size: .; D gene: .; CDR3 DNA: TGTGCCAGCAGCTTAGAACAGCCTAGCTCCTACGAGCAGTACTTC; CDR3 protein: CASSLEQPSSYEQYF
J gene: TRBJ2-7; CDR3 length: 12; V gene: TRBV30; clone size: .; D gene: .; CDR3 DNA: TGTGCCTGGAGTGTACGTACTTACGAGCAGTACTTC; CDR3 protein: CAWSVRTYEQYF
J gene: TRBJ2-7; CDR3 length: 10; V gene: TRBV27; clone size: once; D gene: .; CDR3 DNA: TGTGCCACCTACCTGTACGAGCAGTACTTC; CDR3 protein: CATYLYEQYF
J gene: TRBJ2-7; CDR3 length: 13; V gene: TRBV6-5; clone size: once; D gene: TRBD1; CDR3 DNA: TGTGCCAGCAGTTACGGGACAGGGGCCGAGCAGTACTTC; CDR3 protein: CASSYGTGAEQYF
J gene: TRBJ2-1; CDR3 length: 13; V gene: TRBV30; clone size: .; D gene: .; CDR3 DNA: TGTGCCTGGAGTTTAACGGTTCACAATGAGCAGTTCTTC; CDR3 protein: CAWSLTVHNEQFF
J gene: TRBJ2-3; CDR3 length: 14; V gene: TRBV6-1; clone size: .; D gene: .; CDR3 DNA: TGTGCCAGCCTCCCGGGGCAGGACACAGATACGCAGTATTTT; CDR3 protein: CASLPGQDTDTQYF